This TCR beta chain was identified during a study of T-cell memory formation after mild COVID-19. Study-wide context: Largely, the TCR clusters proved donor specific. General study points: Second-wave clones reaching peak frequency on day 37 lacked confirmed SARS-CoV-2 specificity.

This clonotype was seen at least ten times. Its antigen remains unknown. Between the trimmed V and J ends, which lost 4 bases and 6 bases, there was a span of 11 bases. The CDR3 sequence is 13 residues long. Germline V lookup: CDR1 SGHTA, CDR2 FQGTGA. It was 5'RACE with constant-segment primers that produced the TCR alpha and TCR beta cDNA libraries, which carried sample barcodes and UMIs. TCRdb re-analysed the 5' RACE reads in MiXCR, keeping a single row per CDR3 protein. Of 270,000 or so distinct CDR3 sequences listed, over 15% are singletons. The sequence was obtained from a man between 18 and 29 years old who had mild COVID-19 (a few samples of this study predate the infection). Cell type and time point are not known. This chain uses TRBV7-3 with TRBJ2-3; no firm D call. The sample taken for sequencing was PBMCs or a T cell subset sorted from them (not recorded which). Here the CDR3 DNA reads TGTGCCAGCAGCTACGTTGACTGGGATACGCAGTATTTT. Its protein product is CASSYVDWDTQYF. Full variable domain (outside the CDR3, taken from reference TRBV7-3 and TRBJ2-3): GAGVSQTPSNKVTEKGKYVELRCDPISGHTALYWYRQSLGQGPEFLIYFQGTGAADDSGLPNDRFFAVRPEGSVSTLKIQRTERGDSAVYLCASSYVDWDTQYFGPGTRLTVL.